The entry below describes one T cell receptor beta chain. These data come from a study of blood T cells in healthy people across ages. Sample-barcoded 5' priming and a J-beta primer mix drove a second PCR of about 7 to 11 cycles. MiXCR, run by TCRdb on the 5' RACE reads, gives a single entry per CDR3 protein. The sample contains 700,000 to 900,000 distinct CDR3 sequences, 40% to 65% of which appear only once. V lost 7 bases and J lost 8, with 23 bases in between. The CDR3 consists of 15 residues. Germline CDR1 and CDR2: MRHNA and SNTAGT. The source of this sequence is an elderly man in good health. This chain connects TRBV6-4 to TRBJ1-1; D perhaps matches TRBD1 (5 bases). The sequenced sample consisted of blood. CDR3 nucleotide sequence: TGTGCCAGCACTCCCCAAGGGGAAATCTCCGGGGAAGCTTTCTTT. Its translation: CASTPQGEISGEAFF.